The 30 T cell receptor beta chains listed next were all sequenced from one sample in a study of blood T cell repertoires in COVID-19. Using immunoSEQ multiplex PCR, the repertoire was profiled, and TCRdb retains in-frame clones only, with some absent. The sample lists some 200,000 clones; over 75% were seen once. Sequencing was carried out using PBMCs or T cells enriched from blood (not recorded which). The receptors here all came from a woman under 30 who had recovered from COVID-19.

V gene TRBV28 combines with J gene TRBJ2-5; 10 nucleotides agree with TRBD2. The CDR3 is made up of 15 amino acids. Trimming at V came to 3 bases and at J to 5 bases, leaving 6 bases not matched to a gene. CDR1 is MDHEN and CDR2 is SYDVKM in the germline V gene. The CDR3 DNA sequence: TGTGCCAGCAGTTTGTCTCTAGCGGGAGTGGAGACCCAGTACTTC. As protein: CASSLSLAGVETQYF.

This clone was found a few times. V is TRBV19 and J is TRBJ2-1; 11 nucleotides line up with TRBD2. CDR1 and CDR2 (germline): LNHDA, SQIVND (reference sequence). The CDR3 is 15 residues long. Trimming removed 5 bases from V and 4 bases from J; junction bases left unmatched: 4. CDR3 protein: CASSSGLADYNEQFF. The CDR3, as DNA: TGTGCCAGTAGTTCGGGACTAGCGGATTACAATGAGCAGTTCTTC.

V usage is TRBV12-3 or TRBV12-4 and J usage is TRBJ1-1, with D unclear. This CDR3 comprises 13 residues. Trimming left V 3 bases short and J 5 bases short, with 10 bases between. The CDR3 bases are TGTGCCAGCAGTTTTGCGGGTTATACTGAAGCTTTCTTT. Protein product: CASSFAGYTEAFF.

This chain joins TRBV9 and TRBJ1-1, with 7 bases identical to TRBD1. This CDR3 is built from 14 residues. V shed 3 bases and J 4 bases; nucleotides not matched to a gene: 6. Looked up from germline, CDR1 is SGDLS and CDR2 is YYNGEE. The CDR3 region has the DNA TGTGCCAGCAGCGATCGTCAGGGGGGCACTGAAGCTTTCTTT. Its translation: CASSDRQGGTEAFF.

The chain combines TRBV6-4 with TRBJ2-1; D ambiguous. V was pared by 0 bases and J by 0 bases, with 9 bases between. Looked up from germline, CDR1 is MRHNA and CDR2 is SNTAGT. The CDR3 sequence is 16 residues long. CDR3 in DNA: TGTGCCAGCAGTGACTCGCCTAGGTCCTCCTACAATGAGCAGTTCTTC. Its translation: CASSDSPRSSYNEQFF.

To note about this clone: Germline is not matched at one junction end, which may reflect a read error. The chain is built from TRBV7-7 and TRBJ2-5, with 11 bases lining up with TRBD2. The CDR3 length is 16 residues. Germline V gene sequence: CDR1 SSHAT, CDR2 FNYEAQ (reference sequence). This CDR3 is CASSLPGTSGQETQYF. CDR3 coding DNA: TGTGCTAGCAGCTTACCCGGGACTAGCGGCCAAGAGACCCAGTACTTC.

DNA for the CDR3: TGTGCCAGCAGCGTTTCCGGGACTACAGATACGCAGTATTTT. It is translated as CASSVSGTTDTQYF. The chain links TRBV9 to TRBJ2-3; possible D gene TRBD2, 6 bases. The germline CDR1 and CDR2 sequences are SGDLS and YYNGEE. This CDR3 has 14 amino acids. Deletions cut 2 bases from V and 3 bases from J, with 10 bases between.

The chain joins TRBV7-6 to TRBJ2-7; 8 bases align to TRBD2. V dropped 1 base and J dropped 1; count of bases not matched to a gene: 9. The CDR3 consists of 17 residues. Per the germline V gene, CDR1 is SGHVS and CDR2 is FNYEAQ. CDR3 nucleotides: TGTGCCAGCAGCTTAGGTCGTATAGCGGGAACATCCTACGAGCAGTACTTC. It encodes CASSLGRIAGTSYEQYF.

The J gene is TRBJ2-3, the V gene TRBV4-2; the D gene is possibly TRBD2 (7 bases). Trimming took 3 bases from V and 0 from J, leaving 10 bases between them. This CDR3 is 15 amino acids long. The germline CDR1 and CDR2 sequences are LGHNA and YNFKEQ. This CDR3 is CASSQEGGSTDTQYF. CDR3 DNA: TGTGCCAGCAGCCAGGAGGGGGGGAGCACAGATACGCAGTATTTT.

This clone appeared a few times. The genes are TRBV6-1 and TRBJ1-3, with D possibly TRBD1 on 5 matching bases. V lost 4 bases and J lost 0, with 13 bases in between. Germline loops: CDR1 MNHNS, CDR2 SASEGT. The CDR3 is made up of 16 amino acids. The DNA of the CDR3 is TGTGCCAGCAGTGTGACAGAGTCCCCCTCTGGAAACACCATATATTTT. This encodes CASSVTESPSGNTIYF.

CDR3 region: CSASQGGNYEQYF. In DNA form, the CDR3 reads TGCAGTGCTAGTCAGGGAGGAAACTACGAGCAGTACTTC. The genes are TRBV20-1 and TRBJ2-7; maybe TRBD2 (6 bases). V lost 3 bases and J 3 bases, leaving 12 bases between the germline ends. This CDR3 is built from 13 residues. Germline V gives CDR1 DFQATT, CDR2 SNEGSKA (reference sequence).

CDR3 bases: TGCGCCAGCAGCCAAGAGAACCCGGGACAGGGGACAAACATTCAGTACTTC. Translation gives CASSQENPGQGTNIQYF. This chain uses TRBV4-3 with TRBJ2-4; 10 bases are a match to TRBD1. CDR1 and CDR2 (germline): LGHNA, YSLEER. This CDR3 has 17 amino acids. The V and J ends lost 0 bases and 6 bases, in that order; junction bases with no gene match: 8.

This chain connects TRBV2 to TRBJ2-1; 11 bases fit TRBD2. Germline CDR1 is SNHLY and CDR2 is FYNNEI. The CDR3 is made up of 14 amino acids. V lost 5 bases to trimming and J lost 10 bases; unmatched junction nucleotides: 7. The CDR3: CASSILAGELEQFF. The CDR3 DNA reads TGTGCCAGCAGTATACTAGCGGGAGAGTTAGAGCAGTTCTTC.

The chain couples TRBV3-1 (or the pseudogene TRBV3-2) to TRBJ2-7; possible D gene TRBD2, 7 bases. The V and J ends lost 2 bases and 2 bases respectively, with 16 bases between them. The germline V gene has CDR1 LGHDT and CDR2 YNNKEL (reference sequence). The CDR3 is 16 residues long. CDR3 DNA sequence: TGTGCCAGCAGCCAATCCCAGACAGGACTAGCCTACGAGCAGTACTTC. This encodes CASSQSQTGLAYEQYF.

This clone has just a few counts. The chain employs TRBV18 and TRBJ2-3, with a possible D match to TRBD2 (5 bases). The ends were cut back, 0 bases at V and 6 bases at J, with 13 bases in the middle. This CDR3 contains 15 residues. Germline V gene lookup returns CDR1 KGHSH and CDR2 LQKENI. CDR3 DNA sequence: TGTGCCAGCTCACCACCGGTGTCGGGATCGGATACGCAGTATTTT. It yields the protein CASSPPVSGSDTQYF.

The chain joins TRBV27 to TRBJ1-5, with D perhaps matching TRBD1 (5 bases). The CDR3 sequence is 13 residues long. Trimming pared 8 bases from V and 0 bases from J, leaving 8 bases between. Germline lookup yields CDR1 MNHEY and CDR2 SMNVEV (reference sequence). The CDR3: CASRRGSNQPQHF. In nucleotides, the CDR3 is TGTGCCAGCCGTAGGGGTAGCAATCAGCCCCAGCATTTT.

The J gene is TRBJ2-3, the V gene TRBV28, with 10 bases aligning to TRBD2. V lost 5 bases and J lost 4; bases outside the gene matches: 6. CDR3 length equals 15 residues. Germline CDR1 is MDHEN and CDR2 is SYDVKM. The chain's CDR3 is CASSTLAGAADTQYF. The CDR3 DNA is TGTGCCAGCAGTACCCTAGCGGGAGCGGCAGATACGCAGTATTTT.

V gene TRBV5-4 combines with J gene TRBJ2-3; possible D gene TRBD2, 7 bases. Germline values: CDR1 SGHNT, CDR2 YYREEE (reference sequence). The CDR3 runs to 15 residues. V was cut by 6 bases and J by 3 bases, with 17 bases left in between. Here the CDR3 DNA reads TGTGCCAGCACTCCATTTGAGGGGGGGACAGATACGCAGTATTTT. Translation: CASTPFEGGTDTQYF.

V usage is TRBV5-4 and J usage is TRBJ1-4, with TRBD1 matching 7 bases. V lost 3 bases to trimming and J lost 8 bases; unmatched junction nucleotides: 7. CDR1 and CDR2 (germline): SGHNT, YYREEE (reference sequence). The CDR3 spans 14 residues. Here the CDR3 DNA reads TGTGCCAGCAGCTCGACAGGGCTTAGCGAAAAACTGTTTTTT. Amino acids: CASSSTGLSEKLFF.

The chain couples TRBV7-3 to TRBJ2-7; TRBD2 agrees at 8 bases. Germline V CDR1 and CDR2: SGHTA, FQGTGA. The V gene end was trimmed by 5 bases and the J gene end by 3 bases; junction bases not matched to a gene: 6. The CDR3 sequence is 14 residues long. CDR3 coding DNA: TGTGCCAGCAGCAGAACCGGGACTAGCTACGAGCAGTACTTC. Its translation is CASSRTGTSYEQYF. The full variable domain, in which reference TRBV7-3 and TRBJ2-7 provide the parts outside the CDR3, is GAGVSQTPSNKVTEKGKYVELRCDPISGHTALYWYRQSLGQGPEFLIYFQGTGAADDSGLPNDRFFAVRPEGSVSTLKIQRTERGDSAVYLCASSRTGTSYEQYFGPGTRLTVT.

This clone was found once. This chain joins TRBV28 and TRBJ2-1; 7 bases agree with TRBD2. V shed 4 bases, J shed 9 bases, and the junction held 12 bases outside the gene matches. The germline V gene encodes CDR1 MDHEN and CDR2 SYDVKM. The CDR3 is 15 amino acids. CDR3 nucleotides: TGTGCCAGCAGTTCCAGACTAGCTTGGGAGCGTGAGCAGTTCTTC. Its protein product is CASSSRLAWEREQFF.

This chain joins TRBV28 and TRBJ2-7, with a tentative D call TRBD2 (5 bases). This CDR3 spans 15 amino acids. V was clipped by 3 bases and J by 2 bases, with 14 bases between them. From germline, CDR1 is MDHEN and CDR2 SYDVKM. This CDR3 reads CASSFAFGMTYEQYF. CDR3 bases: TGTGCCAGCAGTTTTGCCTTCGGGATGACCTACGAGCAGTACTTC.

The chain joins TRBV30 to TRBJ1-5, with a possible D match to TRBD1 (6 bases). Trimming shortened V by 2 bases and J by 1 base, and 12 bases separated the two germline ends. The CDR3 sequence is 15 residues long. The V gene's germline CDR1 is GTSNPN and CDR2 SVGIG (reference sequence). The CDR3 loop reads CAWSSVGQSNQPQHF. The DNA for the CDR3 is TGTGCCTGGAGTTCGGTCGGACAGAGCAATCAGCCCCAGCATTTT.

This chain joins TRBV11-2 and TRBJ2-1; 7 bases are shared with TRBD1. V lost 6 bases, J lost 6 bases, and 8 bases stayed unmatched. This CDR3 comprises 14 residues. Germline V lookup: CDR1 SGHAT, CDR2 FQNNGV. CDR3 protein: CASRKPRTGNEQFF. In DNA form, the CDR3 reads TGTGCCAGCAGGAAACCAAGGACAGGCAATGAGCAGTTCTTC.

V and J are TRBV7-6 and TRBJ2-7, with D possibly matching TRBD1 (6 bases). Germline CDR1 reads SGHVS; CDR2 reads FNYEAQ. CDR3 size: 15 residues. The V end was cut by 5 bases, the J end by 3 bases, with 17 bases between. The CDR3 DNA reads as TGTGCCAGCAGCCGGGAACAGGGTAGTGGCTACGAGCAGTACTTC. This encodes CASSREQGSGYEQYF. The whole variable domain, filled in from reference TRBV7-6 and TRBJ2-7, reads GAGVSQSPRYKVTKRGQDVALRCDPISGHVSLYWYRQALGQGPEFLTYFNYEAQQDKSGLPNDRFSAERPEGSISTLTIQRTEQRDSAMYRCASSREQGSGYEQYFGPGTRLTVT.

This rearrangement joins TRBV7-3 to TRBJ2-5; 7 bases align to TRBD2. V shed 1 base, J shed 4 bases, and the junction held 6 bases outside the gene matches. Germline V gene data show CDR1 as SGHTA and CDR2 as FQGTGA. The CDR3 consists of 15 residues. The CDR3 nucleotides are TGTGCCAGCAGCTTAATGCCGGGCGGGAGAGAGACCCAGTACTTC. As protein: CASSLMPGGRETQYF.

The rearrangement uses TRBV28 and TRBJ2-7; 8 bases fit TRBD2. CDR1 MDHEN and CDR2 SYDVKM come from the germline V gene. The CDR3 is 14 residues long. V lost 7 bases to trimming and J lost 2 bases; unmatched junction nucleotides: 7. DNA for the CDR3: TGTGCCAGCAAGTTAGCGGGACCCGCCTACGAGCAGTACTTC. Its translation is CASKLAGPAYEQYF.

J is TRBJ2-1 and V is TRBV9; D remains ambiguous. Trimming removed 0 bases at V and 0 bases at J, with 10 bases between. CDR3 length: 16 amino acids. Germline assignment: CDR1 SGDLS and CDR2 YYNGEE. The DNA for the CDR3 is TGTGCCAGCAGCGTAGAAACAGCCCGCTCCTACAATGAGCAGTTCTTC. The encoded protein is CASSVETARSYNEQFF.

This chain connects TRBV7-2 to TRBJ2-7, with 14 bases lining up with TRBD2. Losses at the gene ends were 5 bases for V and 6 bases for J; bases not matched to a gene: 3. The CDR3 extends over 14 amino acids. Per the germline V gene, CDR1 is SGHTA and CDR2 is FQGNSA. The chain's CDR3 is CASSGTSGSFEQYF. CDR3 DNA sequence: TGTGCCAGCAGCGGGACTAGCGGGAGTTTCGAGCAGTACTTC.

The chain has TRBV9 and TRBJ2-1; D possibly corresponds to TRBD2 (6 bases). The CDR3 extends over 14 amino acids. The V end was cut by 0 bases, the J end by 10 bases, with 14 bases between. The germline V gene has CDR1 SGDLS and CDR2 YYNGEE. CDR3 sequence reads: CASSVVPGEGEQFF. The CDR3 coding sequence is TGTGCCAGCAGCGTAGTACCGGGAGAGGGGGAGCAGTTCTTC.